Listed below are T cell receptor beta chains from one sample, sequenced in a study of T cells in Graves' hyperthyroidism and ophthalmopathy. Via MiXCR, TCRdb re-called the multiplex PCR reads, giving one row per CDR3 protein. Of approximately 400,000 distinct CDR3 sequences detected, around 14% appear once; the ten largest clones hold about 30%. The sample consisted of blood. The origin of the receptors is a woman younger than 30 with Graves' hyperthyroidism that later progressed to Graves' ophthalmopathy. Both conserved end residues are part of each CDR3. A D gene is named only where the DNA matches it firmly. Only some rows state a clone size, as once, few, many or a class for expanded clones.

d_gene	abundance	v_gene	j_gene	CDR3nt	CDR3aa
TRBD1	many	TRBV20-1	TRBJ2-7	TGCAGTGCTAGGGGGACAGGGGTCCGTTGGTCCTACGAGCAGTACTTC	CSARGTGVRWSYEQYF
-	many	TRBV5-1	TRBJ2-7	TGCGCCAGCAGCGATAGATCGGGGAGCTACGAGCAGTACTTC	CASSDRSGSYEQYF
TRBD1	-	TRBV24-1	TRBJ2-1	TGTGCCACCAGTGATCCCCCCGGGACAGGTTTAAATGAGCAGTTCTTC	CATSDPPGTGLNEQFF
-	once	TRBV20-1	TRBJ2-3	TGCAGTGCTCTCAGGGCCCCTAGCACAGATACGCAGTATTTT	CSALRAPSTDTQYF
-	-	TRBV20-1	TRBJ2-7	TGCAGTGCTAGAGATCGGGGGGAACAGGGTAGGCCCTACGAGCAGTACTTC	CSARDRGEQGRPYEQYF
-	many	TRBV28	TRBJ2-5	TGTGCCAGCAGGGAATGGCCTCTGTGGTACTTC	CASREWPLWYF
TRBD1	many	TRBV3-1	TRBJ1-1	TGTGCCAGCAGCCCGCGGACAGGGAACACTGAAGCTTTCTTT	CASSPRTGNTEAFF
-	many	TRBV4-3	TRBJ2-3	TGCGCCAGCAGCCAAGTCGTGACAGATACGCAGTATTTT	CASSQVVTDTQYF
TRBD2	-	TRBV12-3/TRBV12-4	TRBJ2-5	TGTGCCAGCAGTCAAAGCGGGAGGGGGCAAGAGACCCAGTACTTC	CASSQSGRGQETQYF
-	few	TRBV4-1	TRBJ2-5	TGCGCCAGCAGCCGCCTCGGAGAGACCCAGTACTTC	CASSRLGETQYF
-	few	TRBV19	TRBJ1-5	TGTGCCAGTAGTATAGAAAACAGGGTTCGGCAGCCCCAGCATTTT	CASSIENRVRQPQHF
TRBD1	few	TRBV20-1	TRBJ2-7	TGCAGTGCTAGGGAGATCCAGGGGGCAGCCTACGAGCAGTACTTC	CSAREIQGAAYEQYF
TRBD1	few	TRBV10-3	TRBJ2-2	TGTGCCATCAGTGAGTCGAGAGACAGGGTCTTCTTCACCGGGGAGCTGTTTTTT	CAISESRDRVFFTGELFF
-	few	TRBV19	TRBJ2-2	TGTGCCAGTAGTATATGGGGACTCGGGGAGCTGTTTTTT	CASSIWGLGELFF
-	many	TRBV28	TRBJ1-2	TGTGCCAGCAGTCTGACCGGGACCCCGTATGGCTACACCTTC	CASSLTGTPYGYTF
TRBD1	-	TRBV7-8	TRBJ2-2	TGTGCCAGCAGCGCACCGAACAGGGGTTCGAACACCGGGGAGCTGTTTTTT	CASSAPNRGSNTGELFF
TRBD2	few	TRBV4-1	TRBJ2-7	TGCGCCAGCAGCCAAGTGATAGGCGGGAGGAATGAGCAGTACTTC	CASSQVIGGRNEQYF